This T cell receptor (beta chain) comes out of a study of blood T cell repertoires in COVID-19. For the study at large: The origin of the acute and convalescent COVID-19 samples was the United States, Italy and Spain.

Per the original data handling: Amplification from reference gene primers served as the basis for estimated nucleated cell counts. Here immunoSEQ multiplex PCR was the method, and the copy in TCRdb shows in-frame clones only, minus some. For V, J and clone size, that table is used; D and trimming come from the DNA. The data contain around 370,000 clones, almost 90% of them singletons. The length of the CDR3 is 16 residues. Germline V gene data show CDR1 as SGHNT and CDR2 as YYREEE (reference sequence). Trimming at V came to 3 bases and at J to 4 bases, leaving 4 bases not matched to a gene. During active infection, Seattle patients enrolled and were then monitored through disease.

This sequence originates from a woman aged 70-85 years with COVID-19, enrolled during active disease. The chain employs TRBV5-4 and TRBJ2-2; 12 nucleotides match TRBD2. Input material: peripheral blood. CDR3 region: CASSSLAGGPTGELFF. The CDR3 DNA sequence: TGTGCCAGCAGCTCGCTAGCGGGGGGGCCCACCGGGGAGCTGTTTTTT.